This T cell receptor (beta chain) was recovered during a study of blood T cell repertoires in COVID-19. Study as a whole: Acute and convalescent COVID-19 specimens originated in the United States, Italy and Spain.

CDR1 MNHNY and CDR2 SVGAGI come from the germline V gene (reference sequence). Germline trimming cut 2 bases from V and 11 bases from J; bases unmatched to any gene: 4. The CDR3 extends over 12 amino acids. In the original processing: Cell counts per sample came from amplifying reference gene primers. The repertoire was sequenced with immunoSEQ multiplex PCR; TCRdb's copy has only in-frame clones and lacks some. The V and J calls and clone size come from that table; D and trimming were worked out from the DNA. Of 80,000 to 100,000 clones listed, 80% are singletons. Material: peripheral blood. This TCR was recovered from a human donor in a cohort sampled during active COVID-19. The chain has TRBV6-6 and TRBJ1-1; 8 bases are a match to TRBD1. Written as DNA, the CDR3 is TGTGCCAGCAGTTACCCCGACAGGGGCGCTTTCTTT. The encoded protein is CASSYPDRGAFF.